The clone carrying this T cell receptor (beta chain) occurred many times. This record comes from a study of blood T cells in healthy people across ages. CDR1 is MGHDK and CDR2 is SYGVNS in the germline V gene. The CDR3 has 13 residues. Trimming removed 6 bases at V and 2 bases at J, with 10 bases between. A second PCR, run for about 7 to 11 cycles, used a sample-barcoded 5' primer plus a J-beta primer mix. TCRdb reprocessed the 5' RACE reads with MiXCR, giving one entry per CDR3 protein. The data hold some 1.6 million distinct CDR3 sequences, with about 31% observed a single time. The source is a woman aged 30 to 39 in good health. The chain couples TRBV25-1 to TRBJ1-2, with D uncertain. Sequencing was performed on blood. The CDR3 reads CASSLENNYGYTF. CDR3 nucleotide sequence: TGTGCCAGCAGCCTGGAAAACAACTATGGCTACACCTTC.